The next 10 T cell receptor beta chains were all read from a single sample in a study of blood T cell repertoires in COVID-19. Profiled with immunoSEQ multiplex PCR; TCRdb holds only in-frame clones, not every one. The sample lists 100,000 or so clones; around four fifths were seen once. The source material was peripheral blood. Receptors originate from a woman in her seventies with active or convalescent COVID-19.

This clone came up once. This chain links TRBV19 with TRBJ1-1; D is possibly TRBD1 (5 bases). Germline CDR1 is LNHDA and CDR2 is SQIVND (reference sequence). This CDR3 region has 16 residues. V lost 6 bases to trimming and J lost 11 bases, with 28 bases between them. The CDR3 region is CASSPMGMWGEGTAFF. CDR3 coding DNA: TGTGCCAGTAGCCCCATGGGCATGTGGGGGGAAGGGACGGCTTTCTTT.

The table lists this clone with a count of one. The chain combines TRBV11-2 with TRBJ2-6; 12 positions match TRBD1. CDR3 length: 19 amino acids. V gave up 1 base and J gave up 2 bases; unmatched junction bases: 6. Germline-derived CDR1 and CDR2 are SGHAT and FQNNGV. The CDR3 region has the DNA TGTGCCAGCAGCTTAGGGTGGGGACAGGGGGCGACTGGGGCCAACGTCCTGACTTTC. This sequence encodes CASSLGWGQGATGANVLTF. Drawing the rest from reference TRBV11-2 and TRBJ2-6, the complete variable domain is EAGVAQSPRYKIIEKRQSVAFWCNPISGHATLYWYQQILGQGPKLLIQFQNNGVVDDSQLPKDRFSAERLKGVDSTLKIQPAKLEDSAVYLCASSLGWGQGATGANVLTFGAGSRLTVL.

This chain links TRBV25-1 with TRBJ1-2; TRBD1 agrees at 7 bases. From germline, CDR1 is MGHDK and CDR2 SYGVNS. V trimming: 6 bases; J trimming: 3 bases; junction bases outside the gene matches: 4. This CDR3 has 13 residues. CDR3 sequence (DNA): TGTGCCAGCAGCGCCGGGACAGACTATGGCTACACCTTC. It is translated as CASSAGTDYGYTF.

The chain recombines TRBV5-1 with TRBJ2-2; D is undetermined. CDR1 is SGHRS, CDR2 YFSETQ, per germline. V lost 2 bases to trimming and J lost 1 base, with 6 bases between them. The CDR3 is made up of 14 amino acids. CDR3: CASSLSGNTGELFF. As DNA, the CDR3 is TGCGCCAGCAGCTTATCCGGGAACACCGGGGAGCTGTTTTTT. The variable domain in full, completed from reference TRBV5-1 and TRBJ2-2, reads KAGVTQTPRYLIKTRGQQVTLSCSPISGHRSVSWYQQTPGQGLQFLFEYFSETQRNKGNFPGRFSGRQFSNSRSEMNVSTLELGDSALYLCASSLSGNTGELFFGEGSRLTVL.

The chain carries TRBV11-3 and TRBJ1-1; D is ambiguous. This CDR3 is 14 amino acids long. Germline V CDR1 and CDR2: SGHNT, YENEEA. V lost 5 bases to trimming and J lost 5 bases, with 15 bases between them. In DNA form, the CDR3 reads TGTGCCAGCAGCCCATCCGGCGGGGTGACTGAAGCTTTCTTT. Translating it yields CASSPSGGVTEAFF. Drawing the rest from reference TRBV11-3 and TRBJ1-1, the complete variable domain is EAGVVQSPRYKIIEKKQPVAFWCNPISGHNTLYWYLQNLGQGPELLIRYENEEAVDDSQLPKDRFSAERLKGVDSTLKIQPAELGDSAVYLCASSPSGGVTEAFFGQGTRLTVV.

The chain employs TRBV28 and TRBJ2-2, with a tentative D call TRBD1 (5 bases). The V gene lost 3 bases and the J gene lost 1 base, with 6 bases spanning the gap. The CDR3 spans 14 residues. In germline, CDR1 is MDHEN, CDR2 SYDVKM. In DNA form, the CDR3 reads TGTGCCAGCAGTTTCAGGGTGAACACCGGGGAGCTGTTTTTT. Protein product: CASSFRVNTGELFF.

The rearrangement uses TRBV9 and TRBJ1-2, with TRBD1 matching 8 bases. Losses at the gene ends were 3 bases for V and 8 bases for J; bases not matched to a gene: 12. Germline V gene lookup returns CDR1 SGDLS and CDR2 YYNGEE. The CDR3 is 15 residues long. The CDR3, as DNA: TGTGCCAGCAGCGCGAGCCCCGGGACAGGTCAGGGCTACACCTTC. Residues: CASSASPGTGQGYTF. The complete variable domain, with remaining parts taken from reference TRBV9 and TRBJ1-2, reads DSGVTQTPKHLITATGQRVTLRCSPRSGDLSVYWYQQSLDQGLQFLIQYYNGEERAKGNILERFSAQQFPDLHSELNLSSLELGDSALYFCASSASPGTGQGYTFGSGTRLTVV.

CDR3 amino acids: CASSEGHTRRDTEAFF. CDR3 sequence (DNA): TGCGCCAGCAGCGAGGGACATACCCGACGGGACACTGAAGCTTTCTTT. This rearrangement joins TRBV5-1 to TRBJ1-1, with a weak D call TRBD1 (6 bases). There are 16 residues in the CDR3. In germline, CDR1 is SGHRS, CDR2 YFSETQ. The V end was cut by 4 bases, the J end by 3 bases, with 19 bases between.

This clone was observed a handful of times. J is TRBJ1-2 and V is TRBV5-1, with TRBD1 identical over 7 bases. The germline gives CDR1 SGHRS, CDR2 YFSETQ. The CDR3 is 15 amino acids. With 1 base clipped from V and 3 bases from J, the junction kept 6 bases outside the gene matches. CDR3 amino acids: CASSLSGGVYYGYTF. CDR3 nucleotides: TGCGCCAGCAGCTTGTCAGGGGGTGTGTACTATGGCTACACCTTC.

Here the CDR3 DNA reads TGTGCCAGCAGCAAGGAGCGGGGGGGCCGTTCGCCCCTAGAGACCCAGTACTTC. Translation gives CASSKERGGRSPLETQYF. The J gene is TRBJ2-5, the V gene TRBV21-1; the D call of TRBD2 is as the table states it, not checked on the DNA. TRBV21-1 is a pseudogene locus. There are 18 residues in the CDR3.